Reported below is one T cell receptor beta chain. The data were taken from a study of shared clonotypes between healthy human individuals. Produced via immunoSEQ multiplex PCR; TCRdb's table is partial and in-frame only. This sample yields around 2.1 million clones, of which around 93% are seen a single time; roughly 1.8% belongs to the top ten. The naive CD8 subset, CD45RO-negative cells positively selected for CCR7, excluded terminally differentiated effector memory CD45RA+ cells. The germline gives CDR1 SGDLS, CDR2 YYNGEE. Between the trimmed V and J ends, which lost 3 bases and 4 bases, there was a span of 20 bases. The CDR3 contains 17 residues.

This TCR was recovered from a man younger than 30 in good health. Some clones in this sample may be carry-over from other donors' samples. The specimen sequenced was naive CD8+ T cells from PBMCs. This chain connects TRBV9 to TRBJ2-1, with a tentative D call TRBD2 (6 bases). This chain's CDR3 is CASSGNRDSEQYNEQFF. In DNA, the CDR3 is TGTGCCAGCAGCGGAAACCGGGACTCCGAGCAATACAATGAGCAGTTCTTC.